The rows below give T cell receptor beta chains drawn from one sample of a study of blood T cell repertoires in COVID-19. Measured with immunoSEQ multiplex PCR; TCRdb has only the in-frame clones, and not every one. Of 30,000 to 35,000 clones listed, about nine tenths are singletons. The sequenced sample was peripheral blood. The receptors were sampled from a human donor with active COVID-19. The donor label of this sample is uncertain. The CDR3 runs from the conserved cysteine through the conserved F or W. Each record gives: J gene, V gene, D gene, CDR3 protein. A D gene is named only where the DNA matches it firmly.

>TRBJ1-1|TRBV6-5|NA
CASSYDRMPNTEAFF
>TRBJ2-7|TRBV28|TRBD2
CASSLEVAGPYEQYF
>TRBJ2-1|TRBV13|TRBD2
CASSAGLAGDNEQFF
>TRBJ2-5|TRBV10-3|TRBD2
CAISSTGTSGVETQYF
>TRBJ1-6|TRBV28|NA
CASSLRDIRNEPLHF
>TRBJ2-2|TRBV4-3|TRBD2
CASSQVAGDTGELFF
>TRBJ2-3|TRBV6-2/TRBV6-3|NA
CASSIRERTDTQYF
>TRBJ2-1|TRBV4-1|NA
CASSPSNGINSEQFF
>TRBJ2-3|TRBV5-5|TRBD1
CASSSLTGSDTQYF
>TRBJ2-2|TRBV24-1|TRBD2
CATSDWGGEGNTGELFF
>TRBJ2-1|TRBV24-1|NA
CATSGKGLRNEQFF
>TRBJ1-1|TRBV2|NA
CASRPDRFGRMNTEAFF
>TRBJ2-1|TRBV29-1|TRBD1
CSASGTGYNEQFF
>TRBJ1-1|TRBV19|TRBD1
CASSLGTGLEAFF
>TRBJ2-2|TRBV28|TRBD1
CASRPGQGSGELLAGELFF
>TRBJ2-7|TRBV11-2|NA
CASSFSRGTYEQYF
>TRBJ2-7|TRBV19|TRBD2
CASRPRGREDYEQYF
>TRBJ1-1|TRBV10-2|NA
CASSVGNTEAFF
>TRBJ2-2|TRBV5-1|TRBD1
CASSFGTGLAGELFF
>TRBJ1-3|TRBV7-6|TRBD1
CASSPLGQGLVNTIYF
>TRBJ2-5|TRBV5-1|TRBD2
CASSSVAGADETQYF
>TRBJ2-7|TRBV4-1|TRBD2
CASSLGGLAGGEQYF
>TRBJ2-1|TRBV9|NA
CASSVEGLATEQFF
>TRBJ2-1|TRBV19|NA
CASSIGQATEQFF
>TRBJ2-3|TRBV5-4|NA
CASSFDYRTDTQYF
>TRBJ1-1|TRBV7-2|NA
CASTDQGNTEAFF
>TRBJ1-1|TRBV5-4|NA
CASSFPTGSATEAFF
>TRBJ2-7|TRBV4-3|NA
CASSQELQGLQYF
>TRBJ2-7|TRBV3-1/TRBV3-2|NA
CASSQDVADPYEQYF
>TRBJ2-7|TRBV6-5|NA
CASSPIVATTYEQYF
>TRBJ2-7|TRBV4-3|TRBD2
CASSRALPGLAHYEQYF
>TRBJ2-7|TRBV11-2|NA
CASQKQGGPYEQYF
>TRBJ2-7|TRBV3-1/TRBV3-2|TRBD2
CASSQDSGSYEQYF
>TRBJ2-7|TRBV25-1|NA
CASSEETFLGNEQYF
>TRBJ2-1|TRBV7-3|TRBD2
CASSLLTGTRLREQFF